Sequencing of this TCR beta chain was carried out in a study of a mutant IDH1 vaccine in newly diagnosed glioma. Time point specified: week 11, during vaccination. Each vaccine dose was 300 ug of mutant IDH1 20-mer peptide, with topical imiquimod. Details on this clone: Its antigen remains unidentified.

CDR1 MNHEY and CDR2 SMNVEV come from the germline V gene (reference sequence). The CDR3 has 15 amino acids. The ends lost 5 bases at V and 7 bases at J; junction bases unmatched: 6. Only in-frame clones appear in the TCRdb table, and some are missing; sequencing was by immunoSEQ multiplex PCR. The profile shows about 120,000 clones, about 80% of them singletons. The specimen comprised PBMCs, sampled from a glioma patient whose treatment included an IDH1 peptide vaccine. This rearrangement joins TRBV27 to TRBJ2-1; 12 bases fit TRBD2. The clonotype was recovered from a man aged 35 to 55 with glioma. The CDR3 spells CASSLLGTSGNEQFF. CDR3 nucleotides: TGTGCCAGCAGTCTCCTCGGGACTAGCGGGAATGAGCAGTTCTTC.